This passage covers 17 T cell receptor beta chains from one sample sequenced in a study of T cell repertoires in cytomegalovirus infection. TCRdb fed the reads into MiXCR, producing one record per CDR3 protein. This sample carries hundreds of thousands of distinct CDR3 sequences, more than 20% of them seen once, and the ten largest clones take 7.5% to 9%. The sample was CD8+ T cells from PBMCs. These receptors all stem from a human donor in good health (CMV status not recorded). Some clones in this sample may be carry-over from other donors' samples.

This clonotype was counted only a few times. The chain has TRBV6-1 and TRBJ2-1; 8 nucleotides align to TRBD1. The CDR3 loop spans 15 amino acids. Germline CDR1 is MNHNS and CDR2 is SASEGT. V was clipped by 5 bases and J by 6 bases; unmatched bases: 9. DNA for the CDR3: TGTGCCAGCAGTCCCTGGACAGGGATCGGCAATGAGCAGTTCTTC. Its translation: CASSPWTGIGNEQFF.

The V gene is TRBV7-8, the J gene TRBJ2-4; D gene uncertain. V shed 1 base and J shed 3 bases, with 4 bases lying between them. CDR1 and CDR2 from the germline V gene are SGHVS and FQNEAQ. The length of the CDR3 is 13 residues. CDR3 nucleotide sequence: TGTGCCAGCAGCTTAGAGAGCAAAAACATTCAGTACTTC. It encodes CASSLESKNIQYF.

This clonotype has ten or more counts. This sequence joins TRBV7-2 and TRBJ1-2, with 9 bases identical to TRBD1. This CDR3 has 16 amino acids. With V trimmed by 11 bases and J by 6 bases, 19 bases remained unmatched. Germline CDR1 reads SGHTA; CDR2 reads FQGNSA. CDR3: CAGEADRGYPTDGYTF. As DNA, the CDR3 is TGTGCCGGAGAGGCGGACAGGGGTTACCCGACGGATGGCTACACCTTC.

This chain's CDR3 is CSARDIKGTYNEQFF. CDR3 nucleotides: TGCAGTGCTAGAGATATTAAGGGTACCTACAATGAGCAGTTCTTC. The V call is TRBV20-1, the J call TRBJ2-1; D is ambiguous. The CDR3 has 15 amino acids. The germline CDR1 and CDR2 sequences are DFQATT and SNEGSKA (reference sequence). Trimming shortened V by 0 bases and J by 2 bases, and 11 bases separated the two germline ends.

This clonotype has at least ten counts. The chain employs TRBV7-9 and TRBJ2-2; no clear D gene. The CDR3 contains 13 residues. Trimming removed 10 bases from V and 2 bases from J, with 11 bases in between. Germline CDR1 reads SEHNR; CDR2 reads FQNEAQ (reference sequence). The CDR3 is CATRTDNTGELFF. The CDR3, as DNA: TGTGCCACCAGGACGGACAACACCGGGGAGCTGTTTTTT.

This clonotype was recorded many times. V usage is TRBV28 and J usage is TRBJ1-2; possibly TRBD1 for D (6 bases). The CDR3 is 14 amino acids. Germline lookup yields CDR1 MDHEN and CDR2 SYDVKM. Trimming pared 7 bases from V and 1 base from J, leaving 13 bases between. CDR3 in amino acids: CASKRRGYNYGYTF. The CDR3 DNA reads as TGTGCCAGCAAAAGGAGGGGGTATAACTATGGCTACACCTTC.

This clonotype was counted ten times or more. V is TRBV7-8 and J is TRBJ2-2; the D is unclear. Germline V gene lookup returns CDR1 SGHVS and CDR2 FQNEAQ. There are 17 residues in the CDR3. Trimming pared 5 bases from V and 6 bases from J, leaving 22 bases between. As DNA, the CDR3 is TGTGCCAGCAGCGTACCCGCGTCAGGACCGCAGTCCGGGGAGCTGTTTTTT. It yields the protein CASSVPASGPQSGELFF.

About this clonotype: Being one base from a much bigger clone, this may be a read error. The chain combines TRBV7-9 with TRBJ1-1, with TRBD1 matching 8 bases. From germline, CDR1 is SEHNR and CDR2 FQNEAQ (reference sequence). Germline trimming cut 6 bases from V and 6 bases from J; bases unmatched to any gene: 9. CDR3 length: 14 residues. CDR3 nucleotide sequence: TGTGCCAGCAGGTCAGGGGGCGCGAGTTCTGAAGCTTTCTTT. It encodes CASRSGGASSEAFF.

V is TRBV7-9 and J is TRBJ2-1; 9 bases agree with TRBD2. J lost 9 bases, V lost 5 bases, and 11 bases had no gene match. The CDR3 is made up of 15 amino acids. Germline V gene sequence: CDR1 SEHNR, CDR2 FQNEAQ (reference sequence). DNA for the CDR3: TGTGCCAGCAGCGATGTTCTAGCGGGGTACTTTGAGCAGTTCTTC. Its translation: CASSDVLAGYFEQFF.

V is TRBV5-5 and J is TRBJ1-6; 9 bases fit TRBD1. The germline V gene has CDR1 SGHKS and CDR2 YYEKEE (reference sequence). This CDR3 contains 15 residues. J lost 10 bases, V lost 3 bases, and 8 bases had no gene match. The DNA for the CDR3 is TGTGCCAGCAGCTCCTCCGGGACAGGGAGATCACCCCTCCACTTT. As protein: CASSSSGTGRSPLHF.

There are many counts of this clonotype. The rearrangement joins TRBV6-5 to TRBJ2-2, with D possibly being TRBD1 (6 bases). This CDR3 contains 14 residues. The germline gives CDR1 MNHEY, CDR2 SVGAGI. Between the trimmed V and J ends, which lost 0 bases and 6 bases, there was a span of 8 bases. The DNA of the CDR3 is TGTGCCAGCAGTTACTCTAAGGGGGCCGGGGAGCTGTTTTTT. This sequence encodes CASSYSKGAGELFF.

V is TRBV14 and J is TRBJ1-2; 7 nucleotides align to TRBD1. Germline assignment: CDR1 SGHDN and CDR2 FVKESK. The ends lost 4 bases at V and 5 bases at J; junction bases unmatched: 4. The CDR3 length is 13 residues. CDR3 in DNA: TGTGCCAGCAGCCCAGGGGGATGGTATGGCTACACCTTC. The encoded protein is CASSPGGWYGYTF.

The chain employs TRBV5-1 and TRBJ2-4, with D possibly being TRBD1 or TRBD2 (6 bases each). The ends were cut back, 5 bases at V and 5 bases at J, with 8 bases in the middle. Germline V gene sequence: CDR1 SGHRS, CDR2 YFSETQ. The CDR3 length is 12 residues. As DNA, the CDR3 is TGCGCCAGCAGGGGGGGCGAAAACATTCAGTACTTC. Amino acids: CASRGGENIQYF. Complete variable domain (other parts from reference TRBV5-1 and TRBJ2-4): KAGVTQTPRYLIKTRGQQVTLSCSPISGHRSVSWYQQTPGQGLQFLFEYFSETQRNKGNFPGRFSGRQFSNSRSEMNVSTLELGDSALYLCASRGGENIQYFGAGTRLSVL.

CDR3 in DNA: TGTGCCAGCAGTGAAGCGCTAGGGGCGTCCTACGAGCAGTACGTC. Translation: CASSEALGASYEQYV. V gene TRBV2 combines with J gene TRBJ2-7, with D maybe TRBD1 (5 bases). Trimming left V 0 bases short and J 1 base short, with 10 bases between. This CDR3 region has 15 residues. Germline loops: CDR1 SNHLY, CDR2 FYNNEI.

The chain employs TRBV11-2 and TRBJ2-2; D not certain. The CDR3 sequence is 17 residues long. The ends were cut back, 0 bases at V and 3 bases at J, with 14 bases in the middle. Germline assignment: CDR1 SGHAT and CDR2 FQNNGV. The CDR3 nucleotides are TGTGCCAGCAGCTTAGATCTGAAAGGGTCGTACACCGGGGAGCTGTTTTTT. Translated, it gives CASSLDLKGSYTGELFF.

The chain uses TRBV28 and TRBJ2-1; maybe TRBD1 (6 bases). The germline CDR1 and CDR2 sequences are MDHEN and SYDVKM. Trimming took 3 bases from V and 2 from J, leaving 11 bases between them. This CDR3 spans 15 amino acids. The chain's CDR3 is CASSFQGTTYNEQFF. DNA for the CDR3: TGTGCCAGCAGTTTCCAGGGGACAACCTACAATGAGCAGTTCTTC.

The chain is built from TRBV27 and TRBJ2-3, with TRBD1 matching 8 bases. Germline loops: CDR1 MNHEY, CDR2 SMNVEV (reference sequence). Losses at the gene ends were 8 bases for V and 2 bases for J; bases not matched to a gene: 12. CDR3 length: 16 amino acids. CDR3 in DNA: TGTGCCAGCGGGGTGGACAGGGTTCTTGACACAGATACGCAGTATTTT. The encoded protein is CASGVDRVLDTDTQYF.